The rows below give T cell receptor beta chains drawn from one sample of a study of tumor-infiltrating lymphocytes in oesophageal squamous cell carcinoma. TCRdb reanalysed the PCR reads using MiXCR and keeps one entry per CDR3 protein. The sample shows under 6,500 distinct CDR3 sequences, about 16% of them seen only once. The specimen sequenced was normal esophageal tissue next to the tumor. The receptor set was obtained from a male donor with esophageal squamous cell carcinoma. Each CDR3 is given without its conserved first and last residue.

J gene,V gene,CDR3 protein
TRBJ1-1,TRBV27,ASSSKQGALNTEAF
TRBJ2-6,TRBV28,ASSFGQGLSGANVLT
TRBJ2-1,TRBV11-2,ASSLDRSEQF
TRBJ2-2,TRBV6-1,ASKEGRGELF
TRBJ1-6,TRBV7-6,ASSSTGYGVYKQY
TRBJ1-2,TRBV7-8,ASSPDRGLDYGYT
TRBJ2-1,TRBV10-3,AISEWGLAGSGEQF
TRBJ2-1,TRBV5-1,ASEGQGIYNEQF
NA,TRBV27,ASGHYEQY
TRBJ1-2,TRBV6-1,ASSPGQTIYGYT
TRBJ1-5,TRBV28,ASSLRLGEPGPQH
TRBJ1-2,TRBV5-4,ASSLVQVQGRGYT
TRBJ1-6,TRBV2,ASRARRTGKNSPLH
TRBJ2-6,TRBV20-1,SAPLTPNTEAF
TRBJ1-2,TRBV24-1,ATSDGGDNYGYT
TRBJ1-2,TRBV7-9,ASSPGQGIYGYT
TRBJ2-2,TRBV6-1,ASSENPTAGELF
TRBJ2-4,TRBV6-1,ASSRGADIQY
TRBJ2-2,TRBV4-1,ASSQVRSGAKSGELF
TRBJ2-7,TRBV11-2,ASSSMSGSEQY
TRBJ2-2,TRBV24-1,ATREGLARPELHRGAV
TRBJ2-5,TRBV11-2,ASSLSSGSQETQY
NA,TRBV3-1,ASSQGPGGFYEQY
TRBJ2-5,TRBV7-8,ASSSRTSGSQETQY
TRBJ1-1,TRBV5-6,ASSTRDRPQAF
TRBJ2-7,TRBV24-1,ATSGDRFDEQY
TRBJ2-7,TRBV7-3,ASSHQGTGELY
TRBJ2-1,TRBV6-1,ASRIAANNNEQF
TRBJ2-5,TRBV7-2,ASSFDLAGQY
TRBJ2-7,TRBV11-3,ASSSAGVAGGRYPYEQY
TRBJ2-2,TRBV9,ASSVASRVLVSGELF
TRBJ1-1,TRBV6-1,ASTQGVNTEAF
TRBJ2-7,TRBV7-3,ASSLKVGQGIYNEQY
TRBJ2-5,TRBV12-3/TRBV12-4,ASNWETGYNEQY
TRBJ2-1,TRBV6-6,ASSYGGSSNEQF
TRBJ2-2,TRBV6-1,ASSPGGSTGELF
TRBJ2-1,TRBV28,ASSSRKFQF
TRBJ2-1,TRBV10-2,ASSSEYPYNEQF
TRBJ2-5,TRBV27,ASSYDRVRGTGELY
TRBJ2-3,TRBV6-6,GGTNGDTQY
TRBJ2-2,TRBV5-1,ASSLQGYGELF
NA,TRBV7-2,ASSHAATGVYGQY
TRBJ2-1,TRBV7-2,ASSTSGGANEQF
TRBJ2-5,TRBV5-1,ASSSPGVETQY
TRBJ2-5,TRBV7-2,TSSFTGGRRDTHY
TRBJ2-7,TRBV9,ASSPRMGQGYEQY
TRBJ2-2,TRBV7-2,ASTIPPGELF
TRBJ2-7,TRBV7-8,ASSSDGGTSTYEQY
TRBJ1-4,TRBV7-2,ASSLSRDRDEKLF